One sample yielded the 27 T cell receptor beta chains listed below, sequenced in a study of T cell repertoires in ileal Crohn's disease. Libraries were prepared by immunoSEQ multiplex PCR; TCRdb keeps only in-frame clonotypes and omits some of them. The repertoire holds roughly 13,000 clones, roughly nine tenths seen once, with over 3.5% in the top ten. Material: ileal tissue. These receptors all stem from an adult with Crohn's disease.

The rearrangement joins TRBV1 to TRBJ2-2; TRBD1 is taken as the D call from the table, unchecked against the DNA. TRBV1 is a pseudogene segment. The CDR3 loop spans 15 amino acids. CDR3 protein: CTRTRQEGHTGELFF. The DNA of the CDR3 is TGCACCAGAACTAGACAGGAAGGACACACCGGGGAGCTGTTTTTT.

This rearrangement joins TRBV5-1 to TRBJ1-4, with a possible D match to TRBD1 (6 bases). V gave up 4 bases and J gave up 3 bases, with 10 bases separating them. CDR1 is SGHRS and CDR2 is YFSETQ in the germline V gene. CDR3 length: 14 amino acids. The CDR3: CASSQGRSNEKLFF. DNA of the CDR3: TGCGCCAGCAGCCAGGGGAGATCTAATGAAAAACTGTTTTTT.

The rearrangement joins TRBV29-1 to TRBJ2-1; TRBD2 matches at 11 bases. The V segment lost 5 bases and the J segment 4 bases; nucleotides outside the gene matches: 7. Germline V gene sequence: CDR1 SQVTM, CDR2 ANQGSEA. The CDR3 contains 15 residues. In DNA, the CDR3 is TGCAGCGTTCCCACGACTAGCGGGGTATACAATGAGCAGTTCTTC. Translating gives CSVPTTSGVYNEQFF.

V usage is TRBV7-6 and J usage is TRBJ1-1; tentative D call: TRBD1 (6 bases). The CDR3 has 16 residues. From germline, CDR1 is SGHVS and CDR2 FNYEAQ. The V end was cut by 5 bases, the J end by 6 bases, with 22 bases between. DNA of the CDR3: TGTGCCAGCAGCGAGACCCTTATCAGGGGTAGTCCTGAAGCTTTCTTT. The encoded protein is CASSETLIRGSPEAFF.

The chain combines TRBV5-5 with TRBJ2-3; D is perhaps TRBD1 (5 bases). The CDR3 spans 14 residues. From germline, CDR1 is SGHKS and CDR2 YYEKEE (reference sequence). Trimming took off 4 bases at V and 5 bases at J, with 14 bases between the two ends. CDR3 region: CASSRRWGEDTQYF. In DNA, the CDR3 is TGTGCCAGCAGCCGACGGTGGGGCGAAGATACGCAGTATTTT.

The chain combines TRBV5-1 with TRBJ1-2, with D perhaps TRBD1 (5 bases). V was cut by 4 bases and J by 5 bases, with 21 bases left in between. The CDR3 runs 16 residues. Germline-derived CDR1 and CDR2 are SGHRS and YFSETQ. CDR3 nucleotides: TGCGCCAGCAGCCCAGGGCTGGGACTCCTAAGGTATGGCTACACCTTC. This codes for CASSPGLGLLRYGYTF. Full variable domain (missing parts from reference TRBV5-1 and TRBJ1-2): KAGVTQTPRYLIKTRGQQVTLSCSPISGHRSVSWYQQTPGQGLQFLFEYFSETQRNKGNFPGRFSGRQFSNSRSEMNVSTLELGDSALYLCASSPGLGLLRYGYTFGSGTRLTVV.

This clone rates as large. The chain carries TRBV14 and TRBJ1-6; 10 bases are a match to TRBD1. The CDR3 runs 16 residues. V lost 0 bases to trimming and J lost 10 bases; unmatched junction nucleotides: 6. Germline V gives CDR1 SGHDN, CDR2 FVKESK. This CDR3 reads CASSQDPGQGRSPLHF. DNA of the CDR3: TGTGCCAGCAGCCAAGATCCGGGACAGGGGAGGTCACCCCTCCACTTT.

J is TRBJ2-7 and V is TRBV6-1; TRBD1 agrees at 8 bases. CDR1 and CDR2 (germline): MNHNS, SASEGT. The junction had 7 bases not matched to a gene; V was cut back by 4 bases and J by 5 bases. The CDR3 loop spans 14 amino acids. The CDR3 sequence: CASSGDRLSHEQYF. The CDR3 bases are TGTGCCAGCAGTGGGGACAGGCTGTCCCACGAGCAGTACTTC.

This chain connects TRBV29-1 to TRBJ2-5, with D maybe TRBD2 (6 bases). The end of the DNA aligns better with TRBJ2-7, so the J call may be wrong. Germline values: CDR1 SQVTM, CDR2 ANQGSEA. This CDR3 has 14 amino acids. The CDR3 DNA reads as TGCAGCGTGGAATTCGTCGCGGGACCCTACGAGCAGTACTTC. It encodes CSVEFVAGPYEQYF.

CDR3: CAWRLMSSYEQYF. CDR3 bases: TGTGCCTGGAGACTAATGAGCTCCTACGAGCAGTACTTC. The chain carries TRBV30 and TRBJ2-7, with unresolved D. Deletions cut 3 bases from V and 0 bases from J, with 9 bases between. The CDR3 runs 13 residues. The germline CDR1 and CDR2 sequences are GTSNPN and SVGIG (reference sequence). The variable domain in full, completed from reference TRBV30 and TRBJ2-7, reads SQTIHQWPATLVQPVGSPLSLECTVEGTSNPNLYWYRQAAGRGLQLLFYSVGIGQISSEVPQNLSASRPQDRQFILSSKKLLLSDSGFYLCAWRLMSSYEQYFGPGTRLTVT.

The gene calls are TRBV6-5 and TRBJ2-3; a weak D match, TRBD2 (5 bases). This CDR3 spans 14 amino acids. The V end lost 7 bases, the J end lost 6 bases, and 17 bases lay between the germline ends. Germline assignment: CDR1 MNHEY and CDR2 SVGAGI. CDR3 DNA sequence: TGTGCCAGCACCAAACAAGGGAGATACGATACGCAGTATTTT. This translates into CASTKQGRYDTQYF.

The CDR3 protein is CASMRGGLRNQPQHF. CDR3 nucleotides: TGTGCCAGTATGCGGGGGGGGTTACGCAATCAGCCCCAGCATTTT. The V call is TRBV19, the J call TRBJ1-5; possible D gene TRBD1, 5 bases. The V and J ends lost 7 bases and 2 bases respectively, with 15 bases between them. The CDR3 runs to 15 residues. The germline V gene has CDR1 LNHDA and CDR2 SQIVND (reference sequence).

This clone appeared a single time. The chain is built from TRBV19 and TRBJ2-2; 8 bases line up with TRBD2. The CDR3 covers 14 residues. CDR1 and CDR2 (germline): LNHDA, SQIVND (reference sequence). V dropped 7 bases and J dropped 7; count of bases not matched to a gene: 8. The CDR3 sequence is CASIRAGDGGELFF. For the CDR3, the DNA is TGTGCCAGTATTCGAGCGGGAGATGGCGGGGAGCTGTTTTTT.

The chain has TRBV29-1 and TRBJ2-1; 10 bases are a match to TRBD2. V dropped 3 bases and J dropped 7; count of bases not matched to a gene: 3. Germline CDR1 and CDR2: SQVTM and ANQGSEA. The CDR3 covers 13 residues. CDR3 region: CSVESGRENEQFF. The DNA of the CDR3 is TGCAGCGTTGAGAGCGGGAGGGAAAATGAGCAGTTCTTC.

The chain recombines TRBV6-6 with TRBJ1-3, with 8 bases matching TRBD1. CDR1 is MNHNY and CDR2 is SVGAGI in the germline V gene (reference sequence). Losses at the gene ends were 5 bases for V and 4 bases for J; bases not matched to a gene: 1. This CDR3 has 13 residues. The CDR3 here is CASSDRGGNTIYF. In DNA form, the CDR3 reads TGTGCCAGCAGTGACAGGGGAGGAAACACCATATATTTT.

The genes are TRBV2 and TRBJ2-5; 14 bases are shared with TRBD2. Germline V gene data show CDR1 as SNHLY and CDR2 as FYNNEI. V shed 6 bases and J 2 bases; nucleotides not matched to a gene: 5. The CDR3 runs 16 residues. CDR3: CASRPGLAGEQETQYF. The CDR3, as DNA: TGTGCCAGCAGACCGGGACTAGCGGGGGAACAAGAGACCCAGTACTTC.

The table lists this clone with a count of one. V and J are TRBV29-1 and TRBJ2-7; D uncertain. Trimming removed 4 bases from V and 1 base from J, with 5 bases in between. The CDR3 runs 11 residues. The V gene's germline CDR1 is SQVTM and CDR2 ANQGSEA. In DNA form, the CDR3 reads TGCAGCGTTGCTGTTTCCTACGAGCAGTACTTC. It codes for CSVAVSYEQYF.

The chain has TRBV6-6 and TRBJ1-5, with TRBD1 matching 7 bases. This CDR3 has 13 residues. With 10 bases clipped from V and 2 bases from J, the junction kept 5 bases outside the gene matches. From germline, CDR1 is MNHNY and CDR2 SVGAGI (reference sequence). The CDR3 nucleotides read TGTGCCACATACAGGGGTGGCAATCAGCCCCAGCATTTT. This translates into CATYRGGNQPQHF.

The chain combines TRBV25-1 with TRBJ2-7, with TRBD2 as a possible D gene (5 bases). This CDR3 is built from 13 residues. Germline CDR1 is MGHDK and CDR2 is SYGVNS. Trimming stripped 6 bases from V and 1 base from J, with 10 bases between. The CDR3 bases are TGTGCCAGCAGGAGAGGGAGTTCCTACGAGCAGTACTTC. Residues: CASRRGSSYEQYF.

This rearrangement joins TRBV29-1 to TRBJ2-3; 7 bases are a match to TRBD2. J lost 5 bases, V lost 7 bases, and 9 bases had no gene match. The CDR3 has 13 residues. CDR1 and CDR2 (germline): SQVTM, ANQGSEA. The CDR3 is CSGLSGVEDTQYF. The CDR3 DNA reads TGCAGCGGATTAAGCGGGGTGGAAGATACGCAGTATTTT.

The V gene is TRBV7-6, the J gene TRBJ2-7, with TRBD2 identical over 9 bases. This CDR3 contains 15 residues. Germline V gene sequence: CDR1 SGHVS, CDR2 FNYEAQ. V lost 5 bases, J lost 1 base, and 6 bases stayed unmatched. In nucleotides, the CDR3 is TGTGCCAGCAGCGAGGTTACTAGCGGGTCCTACGAGCAGTACTTC. Translation gives CASSEVTSGSYEQYF. Full variable domain (missing parts from reference TRBV7-6 and TRBJ2-7): GAGVSQSPRYKVTKRGQDVALRCDPISGHVSLYWYRQALGQGPEFLTYFNYEAQQDKSGLPNDRFSAERPEGSISTLTIQRTEQRDSAMYRCASSEVTSGSYEQYFGPGTRLTVT.

This clone was seen just once. V gene TRBV11-2 combines with J gene TRBJ1-1; TRBD1 aligns across 9 bases. This CDR3 spans 14 amino acids. Unmatched junction bases numbered 8, after V lost 5 bases and J lost 7 bases. CDR1 is SGHAT and CDR2 is FQNNGV in the germline V gene. The CDR3 DNA sequence: TGTGCCAGCAGCCCCTCGACAGGGGGAGTTGAAGCTTTCTTT. Translated, it gives CASSPSTGGVEAFF.

The CDR3 sequence: CASSLGRGTRNQPQHF. The CDR3 nucleotides read TGTGCCAGCAGTTTAGGGAGGGGGACCCGCAATCAGCCCCAGCATTTT. The chain joins TRBV27 to TRBJ1-5, with D possibly being TRBD1 (6 bases). This CDR3 contains 16 residues. CDR1 MNHEY and CDR2 SMNVEV come from the germline V gene (reference sequence). Trimming stripped 2 bases from V and 2 bases from J, with 13 bases between.

The chain joins TRBV28 to TRBJ1-4; TRBD1 aligns across 7 bases. There are 12 residues in the CDR3. The ends lost 8 bases at V and 5 bases at J; junction bases unmatched: 2. Germline CDR1 MDHEN, CDR2 SYDVKM. The CDR3 loop is CASQTGNEKLFF. For the CDR3, the DNA is TGTGCCAGCCAGACAGGGAATGAAAAACTGTTTTTT.

This clone was detected once. The chain joins TRBV29-1 to TRBJ2-1; 12 positions match TRBD2. Germline V gene lookup returns CDR1 SQVTM and CDR2 ANQGSEA. Unmatched junction bases numbered 4, after V lost 1 base and J lost 6 bases. The CDR3 length is 15 residues. The DNA of the CDR3 is TGCAGCGTTGAAGGGCTAGCGGGAGGGAGCAATGAGCAGTTCTTC. It is translated as CSVEGLAGGSNEQFF.

This rearrangement joins TRBV25-1 to TRBJ2-5, with TRBD1 identical over 11 bases. Unmatched junction bases numbered 7, after V lost 7 bases and J lost 3 bases. This CDR3 contains 15 residues. The V gene's germline CDR1 is MGHDK and CDR2 SYGVNS. The CDR3 spells CASTFRTGGEETQYF. CDR3 coding DNA: TGTGCCAGCACCTTCCGGACAGGGGGCGAAGAGACCCAGTACTTC.

This clone occurred once. The rearrangement links TRBV11-2 to TRBJ2-1, with D uncertain. The germline V gene has CDR1 SGHAT and CDR2 FQNNGV. V dropped 9 bases and J dropped 6 bases, with 12 bases sitting between them. The CDR3 length is 12 residues. CDR3 nucleotide sequence: TGTGCCAGTTCTGGTTCGGGCAATGAGCAGTTCTTC. It specifies CASSGSGNEQFF.